What follows is one TCR beta chain and its context. The data are from a study of blood T cell repertoires in COVID-19. Germline V gives CDR1 SGHRS, CDR2 YFSETQ. Deletions cut 1 base from V and 14 bases from J, with 19 bases between. This CDR3 spans 14 amino acids. Authors' methods: Reference gene primer amplification yielded estimated nucleated cell counts. Method: immunoSEQ multiplex PCR; TCRdb's copy keeps in-frame clones and lacks some. For V, J and clone size, that table is used; D and trimming come from the DNA. The table shows approximately 60,000 clones, with about 76% occurring only once. This chain joins TRBV5-1 and TRBJ2-1; weak D call: TRBD2 (6 bases). This sequence originates from a woman over 75 with acute or convalescent COVID-19. The source material was peripheral blood. CDR3: CASSLWSGDEREFF. DNA for the CDR3: TGCGCCAGCAGCTTGTGGTCGGGGGACGAGCGGGAGTTCTTC.